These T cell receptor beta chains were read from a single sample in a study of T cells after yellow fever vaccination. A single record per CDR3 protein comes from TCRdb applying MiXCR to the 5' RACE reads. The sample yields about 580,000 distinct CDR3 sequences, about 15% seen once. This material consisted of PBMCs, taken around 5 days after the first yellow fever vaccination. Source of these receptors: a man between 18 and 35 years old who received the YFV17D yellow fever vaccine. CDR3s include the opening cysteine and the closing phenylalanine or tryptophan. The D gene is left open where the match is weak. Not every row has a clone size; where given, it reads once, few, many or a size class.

TGTGCCACCAGCTTGTCTATGATTGGGGCCAACGTCCTGACTTTC	CATSLSMIGANVLTF	-	TRBJ2-6	-	15	TRBV15
TGCAGTGTTTCACCAGGGACAGGGAACAATGAGCAGTTCTTC	CSVSPGTGNNEQFF	TRBD1	TRBJ2-1	-	14	TRBV20-1
TGTGCCAGCAGCTTACCCACTAGCGGGGTTGAGACCCAGTACTTC	CASSLPTSGVETQYF	TRBD2	TRBJ2-5	few	15	TRBV7-2
TGCGCCAGCAGCGATGTACTCTCCTATAATTCACCCCTCCACTTT	CASSDVLSYNSPLHF	-	TRBJ1-6	few	15	TRBV5-1
TGTGCCAGCAGTTTCAACAACAAAGAGACCCAGTACTTC	CASSFNNKETQYF	-	TRBJ2-5	few	13	TRBV27
TGTGCCAGCACCCCGAGGGAAACTGGAAACACCATATATTTT	CASTPRETGNTIYF	-	TRBJ1-3	few	14	TRBV7-9
TGCAGTGCTAGAGATTTGGCGGGGACCTACGAGCAGTACTTC	CSARDLAGTYEQYF	-	TRBJ2-7	-	14	TRBV20-1
TGTGCCAGCAGCTTAGAAGGGAACTATCACCGAACCACTGAAGCTTTCTTT	CASSLEGNYHRTTEAFF	-	TRBJ1-1	many	17	TRBV7-3
TGTGCCAGCCGCGTTGGGGGGCGAGCCACTGAAGCTTTCTTT	CASRVGGRATEAFF	-	TRBJ1-1	few	14	TRBV25-1
TGCGCCAGCAGCCCAACCCCGGGGATAGATACGCAGTATTTT	CASSPTPGIDTQYF	-	TRBJ2-3	few	14	TRBV4-3
TGTGCCACCAGCAAAGGTGGAAGCTACACCTTC	CATSKGGSYTF	-	TRBJ1-2	-	11	TRBV15
TGCGCCAGCAGCCAAGAGGGGGCCCGATGGACTGAAGCTTTCTTT	CASSQEGARWTEAFF	-	TRBJ1-1	few	15	TRBV4-1
TGTGCCAGCAGCGCGACTAGCTCCTACAATGAGCAGTTCTTC	CASSATSSYNEQFF	-	TRBJ2-1	few	14	TRBV7-2
TGTGCCACCGCAAAACGGGGGACTGAAGCTTTCTTT	CATAKRGTEAFF	-	TRBJ1-1	few	12	TRBV6-1
TGTGCCAGCAGTTTTTCAGGGGGCAAAGCTTTCTTT	CASSFSGGKAFF	TRBD1	TRBJ1-1	few	12	TRBV12-3/TRBV12-4
TGCGCCAGCAGCTTGACTCCGACTGGAGAGACCCAGTACTTC	CASSLTPTGETQYF	-	TRBJ2-5	few	14	TRBV5-1
TGTGCCAGGCGCCCGATAGCGGGGGGCTACACAGATACGCAGTATTTT	CARRPIAGGYTDTQYF	TRBD2	TRBJ2-3	-	16	TRBV7-9
TGTGCCAGCAGTTATTATCCCCTCAATCAGCCCCAGCATTTT	CASSYYPLNQPQHF	-	TRBJ1-5	few	14	TRBV6-2/TRBV6-3
TGTGCCAGCAGCCTTGGGGACGGCTACTTCTATGGCTACACCTTC	CASSLGDGYFYGYTF	-	TRBJ1-2	many	15	TRBV3-1
TGTGCCAGCAGCCGCAAGGGCGGAAATGAGCAGTTCTTC	CASSRKGGNEQFF	-	TRBJ2-1	-	13	TRBV9
TGTGCCAGCAGTACGCGGGGGGGGAACACCGGGGAGCTGTTTTTT	CASSTRGGNTGELFF	TRBD2	TRBJ2-2	-	15	TRBV27
TGCAGTGCTCCCTCCTGGGACAGGAGAGGCAACACCGGGGAGCTGTTTTTT	CSAPSWDRRGNTGELFF	TRBD1	TRBJ2-2	few	17	TRBV20-1
TGTGCCAGCAGTCAGGGGGTCGCTGAAGCTTTCTTT	CASSQGVAEAFF	TRBD1	TRBJ1-1	-	12	TRBV5-5
TGTGCCACCAGCAGAGATTTTGACAGTCGGTTCTACGAGCAGTACTTC	CATSRDFDSRFYEQYF	-	TRBJ2-7	-	16	TRBV15
TGTGCCAGCAGTGAGCAGGGGGCTACTCGTGAAGCTTTCTTT	CASSEQGATREAFF	TRBD1	TRBJ1-1	few	14	TRBV12-3/TRBV12-4
TGTGCCAGCAGCCCGCGTGTCCTTCGGGACACTAGTCTACGCACAGATACGCAGTATTTT	CASSPRVLRDTSLRTDTQYF	-	TRBJ2-3	-	20	TRBV11-1
TGTGCCAGCAGAGTTGGGGGGACAGGGGGGGATTACAATGAGCAGTTCTTC	CASRVGGTGGDYNEQFF	TRBD1	TRBJ2-1	many	17	TRBV7-2
TGCGCCAGCAGCTTGGGCGAGCTAAGGGGGGGTGAGCAGTTCTTC	CASSLGELRGGEQFF	-	TRBJ2-1	few	15	TRBV5-1
TGTGCCAGCAGCTTAAGGACAGGGGGAGGTGGCTACACCTTC	CASSLRTGGGGYTF	TRBD1	TRBJ1-2	many	14	TRBV7-9
TGTGCCACCAGCAGAGATTGGGCGTCGAGGTGGGGAAGCTACAATGAGCAGTTCTTC	CATSRDWASRWGSYNEQFF	-	TRBJ2-1	-	19	TRBV15
TGCAGCGTTGAAGTGGCAGGGGATAATGAAAAACTGTTTTTT	CSVEVAGDNEKLFF	-	TRBJ1-4	-	14	TRBV29-1
TGCGCCAGCAGCCCTAGCCACAGGGCTAACTATGGCTACACCTTC	CASSPSHRANYGYTF	-	TRBJ1-2	few	15	TRBV5-1
TGCGCCAGCAGCCAAGATCTGGGGCGGAGCGGGGAGCTGTTTTTT	CASSQDLGRSGELFF	-	TRBJ2-2	-	15	TRBV4-3
TGTGCCAGCAGCGAAAGATGGCACGACCAAGAGACCCAGTACTTC	CASSERWHDQETQYF	-	TRBJ2-5	few	15	TRBV27
TGCGCCAGCAGCCAAGGTCCAGGGGCGAAGGCTGAAGCTTTCTTT	CASSQGPGAKAEAFF	-	TRBJ1-1	few	15	TRBV4-3